This note documents a single T cell receptor beta chain sequence. In germline, CDR1 is SGHVS, CDR2 FNYEAQ. V lost 3 bases to trimming and J lost 5 bases, with 8 bases between them. This CDR3 contains 12 residues. The data were taken from a study of T cell changes during pregnancy in multiple sclerosis. Measured with immunoSEQ multiplex PCR; TCRdb has only the in-frame clones, and not every one. The sample yields around 37,000 clones, 80% to 95% seen once. This sample comprised CD8+ T cells from peripheral blood mononuclear cells, obtained before pregnancy. The chain has TRBV7-6 and TRBJ2-7; perhaps TRBD1 as D (5 bases). The origin of this receptor is a female donor with multiple sclerosis, enrolled in a pregnancy study. DNA for the CDR3: TGTGCCAGCAGCTTGCGCAGGGACGAGCAGTACTTC. As protein: CASSLRRDEQYF.